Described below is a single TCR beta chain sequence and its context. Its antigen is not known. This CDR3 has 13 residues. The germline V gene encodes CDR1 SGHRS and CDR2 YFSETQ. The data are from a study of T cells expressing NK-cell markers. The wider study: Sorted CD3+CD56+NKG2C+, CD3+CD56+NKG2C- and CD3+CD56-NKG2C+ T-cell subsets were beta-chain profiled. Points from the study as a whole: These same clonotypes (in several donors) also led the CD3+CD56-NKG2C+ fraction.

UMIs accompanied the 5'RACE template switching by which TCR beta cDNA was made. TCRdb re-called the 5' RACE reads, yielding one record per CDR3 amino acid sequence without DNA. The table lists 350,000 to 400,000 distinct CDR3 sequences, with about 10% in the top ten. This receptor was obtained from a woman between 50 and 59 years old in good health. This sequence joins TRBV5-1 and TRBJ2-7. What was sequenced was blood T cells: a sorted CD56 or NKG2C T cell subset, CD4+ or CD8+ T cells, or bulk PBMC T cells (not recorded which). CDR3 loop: CASSLDRDYEQYF.